These 26 T cell receptor beta chains were all obtained from the same sample, sequenced in a study of response to subunit inactivated influenza vaccine. TCRdb re-called the RT-PCR reads through MiXCR, storing one row per CDR3 protein. The table includes a few hundred thousand distinct CDR3 sequences, 10% to 12% detected once. The sample also formed part of further work on T cells expressing NK-cell markers. Per that paper: Libraries used 5'RACE template switching adding universal primer site and UMIs.

The sample in question was PBMCs from blood, obtained on the day of vaccination. These receptors were obtained from a man aged 50 or older who received an inactivated influenza vaccine.

Ten or more counts support this clonotype. Here the CDR3 reads CASSPGTLTQYF. The CDR3 region has the DNA TGTGCCAGCAGCCCCGGGACTCTAACGCAGTATTTT. The chain links TRBV12-3 or TRBV12-4 to TRBJ2-3, with TRBD2 as a possible D gene (6 bases). The CDR3 covers 12 residues. V lost 6 bases and J lost 9, with 13 bases in between.

This chain joins TRBV4-1 and TRBJ1-3; no clear D gene. Germline CDR1 is MGHRA and CDR2 is YSYEKL. CDR3 length equals 15 residues. Trimming stripped 0 bases from V and 0 bases from J, with 6 bases between. CDR3 loop: CASSQENLSGNTIYF. CDR3 coding DNA: TGCGCCAGCAGCCAAGAGAACCTCTCTGGAAACACCATATATTTT.

V gene TRBV28 combines with J gene TRBJ2-3; 11 bases align to TRBD2. The CDR3 has 16 residues. Germline CDR1 MDHEN, CDR2 SYDVKM. With 6 bases clipped from V and 2 bases from J, the junction kept 7 bases outside the gene matches. CDR3 region: CASSLAGGGATDTQYF. CDR3 bases: TGTGCCAGCAGCCTAGCGGGGGGCGGGGCCACAGATACGCAGTATTTT.

This clonotype has a handful of counts. The chain couples TRBV14 to TRBJ2-7; D is perhaps TRBD2 (5 bases). The germline V gene has CDR1 SGHDN and CDR2 FVKESK. The CDR3 runs 15 residues. The V end was cut by 4 bases, the J end by 3 bases, with 16 bases between. CDR3 sequence: CASSRSPALGYEQYF. The CDR3 DNA sequence: TGTGCCAGCAGCCGCTCCCCGGCACTAGGCTACGAGCAGTACTTC. Full variable domain (rest looked up from reference TRBV14 and TRBJ2-7): EAGVTQFPSHSVIEKGQTVTLRCDPISGHDNLYWYRRVMGKEIKFLLHFVKESKQDESGMPNNRFLAERTGGTYSTLKVQPAELEDSGVYFCASSRSPALGYEQYFGPGTRLTVT.

This clonotype was recorded a few times. This sequence joins TRBV9 and TRBJ2-1; 7 bases are a match to TRBD2. Trimming at V came to 3 bases and at J to 4 bases, leaving 7 bases not matched to a gene. The CDR3 runs 15 residues. CDR1 and CDR2 from the germline V gene are SGDLS and YYNGEE. The CDR3 here is CASSGGGGAYNEQFF. The CDR3 DNA reads TGTGCCAGCAGCGGCGGGGGTGGGGCTTACAATGAGCAGTTCTTC.

Remarks on this clonotype: The junction departs from the called germline gene at one end, perhaps through a read error. The V call is TRBV6-1, the J call TRBJ2-3; D might be TRBD1 (5 bases). In germline, CDR1 is MNHNS, CDR2 SASEGT. The CDR3 has 13 amino acids. The CDR3 sequence is CASSDSNTNTQYF. The CDR3 bases are TGTGCCAGCAGCGACAGTAACACAAATACGCAGTATTTT.

The chain combines TRBV7-6 with TRBJ2-1; the D is unclear. Deletions cut 2 bases from V and 7 bases from J, with 18 bases between. Germline CDR1 and CDR2: SGHVS and FNYEAQ. The CDR3 sequence is 16 residues long. The DNA for the CDR3 is TGTGCCAGCAGCTTACAGCCGGGTTTGATAGGAAATGAGCAGTTCTTC. Translated, it gives CASSLQPGLIGNEQFF.

This clonotype came up a few times. The chain joins TRBV12-3 or TRBV12-4 to TRBJ2-7; 9 bases map to TRBD1. The junction had 6 bases not matched to a gene; V was cut back by 3 bases and J by 6 bases. The CDR3 runs 14 residues. The CDR3 DNA reads TGTGCCAGCAGTTTCGGGACAGGGCCCCCCGAGCAGTACTTC. This sequence encodes CASSFGTGPPEQYF.

This clonotype was seen repeatedly, ten times or more. The chain links TRBV15 to TRBJ1-1; D remains ambiguous. Germline V gene lookup returns CDR1 LNHNV and CDR2 YYDKDF (reference sequence). V lost 0 bases and J lost 0, with 8 bases in between. The CDR3 contains 15 residues. This chain's CDR3 is CATSRDITVNTEAFF. DNA of the CDR3: TGTGCCACCAGCAGAGATATAACGGTGAACACTGAAGCTTTCTTT.

The sample holds a few counts of this clonotype. V usage is TRBV5-1 and J usage is TRBJ2-3, with no clear D. The CDR3 length is 12 residues. Per germline, CDR1 SGHRS and CDR2 YFSETQ. The V gene lost 2 bases and the J gene lost 4 bases, with 5 bases spanning the gap. CDR3 DNA sequence: TGCGCCAGCAGCTTCGCCGCAGATACGCAGTATTTT. It translates to CASSFAADTQYF.

This clonotype was detected a few times. The CDR3, as DNA: TGCAGTGCTAGAGACAGGGGTGAGCAGTTCTTC. Its protein product is CSARDRGEQFF. This chain links TRBV20-1 with TRBJ2-1; weak D call: TRBD1 (6 bases). Germline loops: CDR1 DFQATT, CDR2 SNEGSKA (reference sequence). Between the trimmed V and J ends, which lost 0 bases and 9 bases, there was a span of 6 bases. The CDR3 sequence is 11 residues long.

This clonotype has a handful of counts. The chain couples TRBV28 to TRBJ2-7; D may be TRBD2 (6 bases). Between the trimmed V and J ends, which lost 6 bases and 6 bases, there was a span of 12 bases. CDR1 is MDHEN and CDR2 is SYDVKM in the germline V gene. This CDR3 has 12 residues. The CDR3 DNA sequence: TGTGCCAGCAGAGGCCGGGAGCTCGAGCAGTACTTC. Its protein is CASRGRELEQYF.

This CDR3 reads CASSYTGAGQFF. For the CDR3, the DNA is TGTGCCAGCAGCTATACGGGGGCGGGGCAGTTCTTC. The J gene is TRBJ2-1, the V gene TRBV12-3 or TRBV12-4; D may match TRBD1 or TRBD2 (6 bases each). The CDR3 spans 12 residues. V lost 6 bases and J lost 12, with 15 bases in between.

In this sample, this clonotype turned up a few times. The chain combines TRBV12-3 or TRBV12-4 with TRBJ1-1; D ambiguous. Trimming left V 3 bases short and J 2 bases short, with 13 bases between. The CDR3 length is 15 residues. The DNA of the CDR3 is TGTGCCAGCAGTTTCTACGTCGGGCTAAACACTGAAGCTTTCTTT. It yields the protein CASSFYVGLNTEAFF.

V usage is TRBV14 and J usage is TRBJ2-1; 10 bases align to TRBD2. Trimming cost V 0 bases and J 8 bases; bases outside gene matches: 13. The CDR3 runs to 18 residues. Germline loops: CDR1 SGHDN, CDR2 FVKESK. CDR3 region: CASSQDRFTSGIRHEQFF. The CDR3, as DNA: TGTGCCAGCAGCCAAGATCGTTTTACTAGCGGGATTCGGCATGAGCAGTTCTTC.

CDR3 residues: CASSPRLSGTTPINEQFF. The CDR3 coding sequence is TGTGCCAGCAGCCCCCGGTTGAGCGGGACAACCCCAATCAATGAGCAGTTCTTC. This chain uses TRBV7-7 with TRBJ2-1, with a tentative D call TRBD2 (7 bases). Germline lookup yields CDR1 SSHAT and CDR2 FNYEAQ (reference sequence). This CDR3 contains 18 residues. V was clipped by 5 bases and J by 6 bases, with 26 bases between them.

This clonotype came up a few times. The gene calls are TRBV20-1 and TRBJ2-7; D remains ambiguous. Trimming removed 3 bases at V and 5 bases at J, with 14 bases between. Looked up from germline, CDR1 is DFQATT and CDR2 is SNEGSKA (reference sequence). The length of the CDR3 is 13 residues. The DNA of the CDR3 is TGCAGTGCTAGCCATGGCAGCACCCACGAGCAGTACTTC. Its translation is CSASHGSTHEQYF.

The sample holds a few counts of this clonotype. This chain links TRBV12-3 or TRBV12-4 with TRBJ2-3, with 9 bases identical to TRBD2. This CDR3 contains 15 residues. Losses at the gene ends were 5 bases for V and 2 bases for J; bases not matched to a gene: 5. The CDR3 DNA follows: TGTGCCAGCAGTCCCCCGGGACTAGCCACAGATACGCAGTATTTT. This gives the protein CASSPPGLATDTQYF.

The rearrangement uses TRBV4-1 and TRBJ1-6; D is ambiguous. The CDR3 length is 19 residues. The V end lost 4 bases, the J end lost 2 bases, and 21 bases lay between the germline ends. Germline V gene sequence: CDR1 MGHRA, CDR2 YSYEKL. As DNA, the CDR3 is TGCGCCAGCAGCCCGGCCTATAAGGGAAGCAGGACCTATAATTCACCCCTCCACTTT. Translation: CASSPAYKGSRTYNSPLHF.

The chain combines TRBV4-2 with TRBJ2-6, with 8 nucleotides matching TRBD1. From germline, CDR1 is LGHNA and CDR2 YNFKEQ. The CDR3 totals 16 residues. V dropped 6 bases and J dropped 2; count of bases not matched to a gene: 6. In DNA form, the CDR3 reads TGTGCCAGCAGTTTAACAGGGGGGACTGGGGCCAACGTCCTGACTTTC. This encodes CASSLTGGTGANVLTF.

This clonotype was detected only a few times. The rearrangement uses TRBV5-1 and TRBJ1-1; 10 bases are a match to TRBD1. Germline lookup yields CDR1 SGHRS and CDR2 YFSETQ. The CDR3 is 15 amino acids. J gave up 3 bases and V 3 bases, and 5 bases lay outside the gene matches. The CDR3 loop is CASSWGQGLDTEAFF. The CDR3 DNA reads TGCGCCAGCAGCTGGGGACAGGGGTTGGACACTGAAGCTTTCTTT. The full variable domain, in which reference TRBV5-1 and TRBJ1-1 provide the parts outside the CDR3, is KAGVTQTPRYLIKTRGQQVTLSCSPISGHRSVSWYQQTPGQGLQFLFEYFSETQRNKGNFPGRFSGRQFSNSRSEMNVSTLELGDSALYLCASSWGQGLDTEAFFGQGTRLTVV.

The chain carries TRBV20-1 and TRBJ1-5; 7 bases match TRBD1. The trim removed 6 bases at V and 6 bases at J, leaving 11 bases unmatched. CDR1 DFQATT and CDR2 SNEGSKA come from the germline V gene (reference sequence). This CDR3 region has 14 residues. The CDR3 protein is CSARTGEEAQPQHF. The CDR3 DNA reads as TGCAGTGCCAGAACAGGGGAGGAGGCTCAGCCCCAGCATTTT.

V gene TRBV28 combines with J gene TRBJ2-7; TRBD1 matches 10 bases. Germline V CDR1 and CDR2: MDHEN, SYDVKM. With V trimmed by 7 bases and J by 5 bases, 8 bases remained unmatched. This CDR3 comprises 14 residues. CDR3 DNA: TGTGCCAGCACCAAGACAGGGGGCAGCGACGAGCAGTACTTC. Translating it yields CASTKTGGSDEQYF.

This clonotype has ten or more counts. The rearrangement links TRBV6-2 or TRBV6-3 to TRBJ2-7; no firm D call. Germline V lookup: CDR1 MNHEY, CDR2 SVGEGT. V lost 0 bases to trimming and J lost 2 bases, with 5 bases between them. CDR3 length: 13 residues. The CDR3 nucleotides are TGTGCCAGCAGTTACTCTATGGCCTACGAGCAGTACTTC. Residues: CASSYSMAYEQYF.

The CDR3 is CSAQPAEKGGQTQYF. The CDR3 bases are TGCAGTGCTCAACCCGCAGAAAAAGGCGGACAGACCCAGTACTTC. The V call is TRBV20-1, the J call TRBJ2-5; D not resolved. The length of the CDR3 is 15 residues. Trimming stripped 5 bases from V and 6 bases from J, with 22 bases between. CDR1 and CDR2 (germline): DFQATT, SNEGSKA (reference sequence).

This clonotype was seen a handful of times. This chain connects TRBV20-1 to TRBJ2-5; 9 nucleotides match TRBD2. This CDR3 spans 14 amino acids. The V gene end was trimmed by 3 bases and the J gene end by 5 bases; junction bases not matched to a gene: 7. In germline, CDR1 is DFQATT, CDR2 SNEGSKA (reference sequence). The CDR3 nucleotides are TGCAGTGCTAGTGTTCTAGCGGGGAGGGAGACCCAGTACTTC. Amino acids: CSASVLAGRETQYF.